The table lists the clone carrying this T cell receptor beta chain with a count of one. This sample is part of a study of OX40 agonist ivuxolimab in advanced cancers. Study context: Patients with hepatocellular carcinoma, melanoma, renal cell or head and neck cancer made up the dose-escalation patients.

There are 19 residues in the CDR3. The data were produced by immunoSEQ multiplex PCR, yet TCRdb's version contains in-frame clones alone and is incomplete. The repertoire holds 35,000 to 40,000 clones, with less than 85% as singletons. The chain carries TRBV21-1 and TRBJ2-1; TRBD1 is taken as the D call from the table, unchecked against the DNA. TRBV21-1 is shown as a pseudogene. This sequence originates from an adult with an advanced solid tumor such as melanoma, head and neck, liver or kidney cancer. The sample here was CD4+ or CD8+ T cells sorted from blood, taken in a trial of the OX40 agonist ivuxolimab. The CDR3 here is CASRDGDQGGQTRRNEQFF. CDR3 DNA: TGTGCCAGCCGCGACGGAGACCAGGGGGGCCAAACTCGGCGCAATGAGCAGTTCTTC.